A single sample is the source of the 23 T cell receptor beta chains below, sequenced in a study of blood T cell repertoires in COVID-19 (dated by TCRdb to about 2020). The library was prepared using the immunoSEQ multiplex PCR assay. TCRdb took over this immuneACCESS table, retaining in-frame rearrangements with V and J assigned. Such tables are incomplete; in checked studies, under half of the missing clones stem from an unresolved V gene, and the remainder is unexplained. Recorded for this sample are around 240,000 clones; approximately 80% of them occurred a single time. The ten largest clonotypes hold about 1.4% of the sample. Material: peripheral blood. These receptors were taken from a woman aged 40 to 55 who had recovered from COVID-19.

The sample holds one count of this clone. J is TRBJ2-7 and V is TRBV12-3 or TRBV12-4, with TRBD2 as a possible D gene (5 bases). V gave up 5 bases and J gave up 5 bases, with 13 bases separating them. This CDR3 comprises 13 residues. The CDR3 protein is CASSGRTPDEQYF. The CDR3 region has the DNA TGTGCCAGCAGTGGACGGACTCCCGACGAGCAGTACTTC.

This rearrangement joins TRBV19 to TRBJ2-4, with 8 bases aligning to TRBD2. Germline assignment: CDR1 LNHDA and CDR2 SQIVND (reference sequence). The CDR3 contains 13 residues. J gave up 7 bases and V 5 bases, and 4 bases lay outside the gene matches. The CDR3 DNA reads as TGTGCCAGTAGTGAGACTAGCGTGAACATTCAGTACTTC. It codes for CASSETSVNIQYF.

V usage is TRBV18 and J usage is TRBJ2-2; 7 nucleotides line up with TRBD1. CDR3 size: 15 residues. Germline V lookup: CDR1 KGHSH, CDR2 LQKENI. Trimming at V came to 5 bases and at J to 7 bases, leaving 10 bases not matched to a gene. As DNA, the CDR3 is TGTGCCAGCTCAAAATACGACAGGGCAGGCGGGGAGCTGTTTTTT. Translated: CASSKYDRAGGELFF.

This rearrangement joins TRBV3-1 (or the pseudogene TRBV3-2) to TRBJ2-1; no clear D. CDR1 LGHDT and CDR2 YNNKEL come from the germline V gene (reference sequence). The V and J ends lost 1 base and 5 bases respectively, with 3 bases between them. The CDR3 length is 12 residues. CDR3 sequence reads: CASSQADNEQFF. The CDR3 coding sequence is TGTGCCAGCAGCCAAGCCGACAATGAGCAGTTCTTC.

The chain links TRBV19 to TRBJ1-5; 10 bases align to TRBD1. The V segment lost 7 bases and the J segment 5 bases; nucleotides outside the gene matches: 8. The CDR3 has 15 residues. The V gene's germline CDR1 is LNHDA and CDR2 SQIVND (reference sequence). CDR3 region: CASTSGTGDDQPQHF. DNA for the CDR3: TGTGCCAGTACCTCCGGGACAGGGGACGATCAGCCCCAGCATTTT.

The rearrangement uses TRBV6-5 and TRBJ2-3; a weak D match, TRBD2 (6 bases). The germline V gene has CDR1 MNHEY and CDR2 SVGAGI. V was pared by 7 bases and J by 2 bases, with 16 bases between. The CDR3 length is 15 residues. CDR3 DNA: TGTGCCAGCACCGCAGGGACTTTCATCACAGATACGCAGTATTTT. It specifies CASTAGTFITDTQYF.

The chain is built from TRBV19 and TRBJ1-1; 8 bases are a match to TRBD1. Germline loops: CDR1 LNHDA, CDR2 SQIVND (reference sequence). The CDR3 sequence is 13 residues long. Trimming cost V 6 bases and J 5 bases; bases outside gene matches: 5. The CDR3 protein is CASSPTGETEAFF. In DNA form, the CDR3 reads TGTGCCAGTAGCCCGACAGGGGAGACTGAAGCTTTCTTT.

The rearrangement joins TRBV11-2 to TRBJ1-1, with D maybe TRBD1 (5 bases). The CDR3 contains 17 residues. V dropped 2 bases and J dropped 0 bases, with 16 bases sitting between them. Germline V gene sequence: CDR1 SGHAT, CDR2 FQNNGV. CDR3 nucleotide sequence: TGTGCCAGCAGCTTATTGGGGCAGGGCCTTATGAACACTGAAGCTTTCTTT. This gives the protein CASSLLGQGLMNTEAFF.

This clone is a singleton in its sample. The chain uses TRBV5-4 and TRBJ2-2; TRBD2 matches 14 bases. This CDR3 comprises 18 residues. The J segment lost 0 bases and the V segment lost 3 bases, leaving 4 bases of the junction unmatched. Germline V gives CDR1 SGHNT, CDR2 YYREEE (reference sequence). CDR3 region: CASSSGLAGAANTGELFF. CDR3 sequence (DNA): TGTGCCAGCAGCTCGGGACTAGCGGGGGCTGCGAACACCGGGGAGCTGTTTTTT. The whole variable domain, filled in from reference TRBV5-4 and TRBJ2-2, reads ETGVTQSPTHLIKTRGQQVTLRCSSQSGHNTVSWYQQALGQGPQFIFQYYREEENGRGNFPPRFSGLQFPNYSSELNVNALELDDSALYLCASSSGLAGAANTGELFFGEGSRLTVL.

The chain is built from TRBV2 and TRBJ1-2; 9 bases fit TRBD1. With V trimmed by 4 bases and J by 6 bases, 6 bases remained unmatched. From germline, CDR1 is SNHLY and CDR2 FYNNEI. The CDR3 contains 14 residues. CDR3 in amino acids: CASSADRGLDGYTF. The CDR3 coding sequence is TGTGCCAGCAGTGCAGACAGGGGGTTAGATGGCTACACCTTC.

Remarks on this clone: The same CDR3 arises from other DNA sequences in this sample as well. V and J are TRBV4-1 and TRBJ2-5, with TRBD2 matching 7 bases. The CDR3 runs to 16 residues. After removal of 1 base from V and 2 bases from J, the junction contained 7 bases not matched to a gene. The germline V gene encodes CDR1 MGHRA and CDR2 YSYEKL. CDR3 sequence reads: CASSQGWAGDQETQYF. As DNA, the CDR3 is TGCGCCAGCAGCCAAGGCTGGGCGGGGGATCAAGAGACCCAGTACTTC.

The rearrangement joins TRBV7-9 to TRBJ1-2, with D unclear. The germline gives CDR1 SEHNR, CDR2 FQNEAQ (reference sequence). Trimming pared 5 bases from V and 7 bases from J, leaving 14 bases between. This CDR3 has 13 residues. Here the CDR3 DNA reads TGTGCCAGCAGCCATGCGACATTTCGTGGCTACACCTTC. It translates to CASSHATFRGYTF.

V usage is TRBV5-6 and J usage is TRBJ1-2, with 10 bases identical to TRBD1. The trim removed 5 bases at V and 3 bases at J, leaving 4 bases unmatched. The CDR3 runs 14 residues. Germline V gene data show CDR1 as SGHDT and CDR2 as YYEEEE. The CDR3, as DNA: TGTGCCAGCAGAGACAGGGGGCAGGACTATGGCTACACCTTC. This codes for CASRDRGQDYGYTF.

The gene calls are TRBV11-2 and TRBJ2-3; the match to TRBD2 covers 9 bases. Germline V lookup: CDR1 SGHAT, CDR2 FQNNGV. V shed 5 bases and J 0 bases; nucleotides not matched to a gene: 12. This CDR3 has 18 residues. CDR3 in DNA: TGTGCCAGCAGCCGGATTAGCGGGGGAGATTCTAGCACAGATACGCAGTATTTT. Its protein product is CASSRISGGDSSTDTQYF.

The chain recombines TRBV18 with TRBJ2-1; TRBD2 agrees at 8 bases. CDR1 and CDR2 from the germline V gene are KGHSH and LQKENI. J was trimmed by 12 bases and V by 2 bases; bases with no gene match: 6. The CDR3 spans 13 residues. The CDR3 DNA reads TGTGCCAGCTCACCAGGACTAGCCGTACCGCAGTTCTTC. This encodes CASSPGLAVPQFF.

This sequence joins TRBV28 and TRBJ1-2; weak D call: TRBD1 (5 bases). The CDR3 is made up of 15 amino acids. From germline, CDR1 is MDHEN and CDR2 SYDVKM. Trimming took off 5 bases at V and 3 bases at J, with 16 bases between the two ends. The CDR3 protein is CASSPQGGIDYGYTF. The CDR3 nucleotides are TGTGCCAGCAGTCCCCAGGGAGGAATTGACTATGGCTACACCTTC.

The CDR3 is CASSSGFGTPAQETQYF. The CDR3, as DNA: TGTGCCAGCAGCTCGGGGTTCGGGACACCGGCCCAAGAGACCCAGTACTTC. This chain links TRBV11-2 with TRBJ2-5, with D possibly TRBD1 on 6 matching bases. Germline V lookup: CDR1 SGHAT, CDR2 FQNNGV. V was cut by 4 bases and J by 1 base, with 19 bases left in between. The length of the CDR3 is 17 residues.

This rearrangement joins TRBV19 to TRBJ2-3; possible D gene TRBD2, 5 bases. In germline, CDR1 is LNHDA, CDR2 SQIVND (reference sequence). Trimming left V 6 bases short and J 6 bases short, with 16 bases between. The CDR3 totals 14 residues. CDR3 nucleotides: TGTGCCAGTAGCTCGTCGCTAGCCCGGGATACGCAGTATTTT. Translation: CASSSSLARDTQYF.

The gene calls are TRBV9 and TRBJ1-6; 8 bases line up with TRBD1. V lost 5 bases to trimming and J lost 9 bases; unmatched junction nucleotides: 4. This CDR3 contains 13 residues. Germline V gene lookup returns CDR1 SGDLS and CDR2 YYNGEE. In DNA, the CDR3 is TGTGCCAGCAGTGCTACAGGGGGTTCACCCCTCCACTTT. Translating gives CASSATGGSPLHF.

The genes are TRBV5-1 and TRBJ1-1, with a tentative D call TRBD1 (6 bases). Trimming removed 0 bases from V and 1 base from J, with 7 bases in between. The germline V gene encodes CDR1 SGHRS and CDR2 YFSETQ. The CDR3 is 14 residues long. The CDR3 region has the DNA TGCGCCAGCAGCTTGGTGGACAGGAACACTGAAGCTTTCTTT. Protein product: CASSLVDRNTEAFF.

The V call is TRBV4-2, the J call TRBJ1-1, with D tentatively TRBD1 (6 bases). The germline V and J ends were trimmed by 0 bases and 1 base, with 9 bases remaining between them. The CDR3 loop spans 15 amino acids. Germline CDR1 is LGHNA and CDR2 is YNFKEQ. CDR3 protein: CASSQEGGRNTEAFF. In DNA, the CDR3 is TGTGCCAGCAGCCAAGAGGGGGGGCGGAACACTGAAGCTTTCTTT.

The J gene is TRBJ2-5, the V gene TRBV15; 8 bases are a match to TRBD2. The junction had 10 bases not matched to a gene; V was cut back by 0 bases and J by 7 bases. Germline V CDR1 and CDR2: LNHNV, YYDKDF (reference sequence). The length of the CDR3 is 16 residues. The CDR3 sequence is CATSREGGLAGGTQYF. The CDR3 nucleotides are TGTGCCACCAGCAGAGAGGGTGGGCTAGCGGGTGGGACCCAGTACTTC. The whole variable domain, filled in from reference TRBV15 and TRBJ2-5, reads DAMVIQNPRYQVTQFGKPVTLSCSQTLNHNVMYWYQQKSSQAPKLLFHYYDKDFNNEADTPDNFQSRRPNTSFCFLDIRSPGLGDTAMYLCATSREGGLAGGTQYFGPGTRLLVL.

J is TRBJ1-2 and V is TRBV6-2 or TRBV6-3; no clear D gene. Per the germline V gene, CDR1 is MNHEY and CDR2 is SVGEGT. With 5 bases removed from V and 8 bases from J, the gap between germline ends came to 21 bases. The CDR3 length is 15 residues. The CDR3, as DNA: TGTGCCAGCAGTACTATAGACGTTCCCACGAGAGGCTACACCTTC. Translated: CASSTIDVPTRGYTF.